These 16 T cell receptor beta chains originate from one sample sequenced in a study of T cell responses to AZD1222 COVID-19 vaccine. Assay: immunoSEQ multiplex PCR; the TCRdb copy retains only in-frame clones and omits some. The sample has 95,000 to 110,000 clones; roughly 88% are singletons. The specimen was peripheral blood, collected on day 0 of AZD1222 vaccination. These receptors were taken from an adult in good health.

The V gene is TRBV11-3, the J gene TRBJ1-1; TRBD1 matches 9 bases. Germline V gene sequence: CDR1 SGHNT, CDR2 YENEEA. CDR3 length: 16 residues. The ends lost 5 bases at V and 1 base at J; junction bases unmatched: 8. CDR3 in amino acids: CASSPGQGKTNTEAFF. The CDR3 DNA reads TGTGCCAGCAGCCCGGGACAGGGAAAGACGAACACTGAAGCTTTCTTT.

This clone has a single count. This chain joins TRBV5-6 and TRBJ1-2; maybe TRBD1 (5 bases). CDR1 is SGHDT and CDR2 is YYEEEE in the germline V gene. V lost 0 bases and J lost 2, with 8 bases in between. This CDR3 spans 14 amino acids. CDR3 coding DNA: TGTGCCAGCAGCTTGGTGGGACTCAACTATGGCTACACCTTC. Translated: CASSLVGLNYGYTF.

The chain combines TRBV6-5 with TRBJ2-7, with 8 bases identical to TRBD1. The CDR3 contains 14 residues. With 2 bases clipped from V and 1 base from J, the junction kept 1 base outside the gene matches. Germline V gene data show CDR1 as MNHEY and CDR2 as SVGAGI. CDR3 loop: CASSYRDRSYEQYF. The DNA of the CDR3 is TGTGCCAGCAGTTACCGGGACAGGTCCTACGAGCAGTACTTC.

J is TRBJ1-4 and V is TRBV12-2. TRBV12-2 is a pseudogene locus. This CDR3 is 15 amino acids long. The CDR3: CASRFPGSTNEKLFF. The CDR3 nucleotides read TGTGCAAGTCGCTTCCCGGGATCAACTAATGAAAAACTGTTTTTT.

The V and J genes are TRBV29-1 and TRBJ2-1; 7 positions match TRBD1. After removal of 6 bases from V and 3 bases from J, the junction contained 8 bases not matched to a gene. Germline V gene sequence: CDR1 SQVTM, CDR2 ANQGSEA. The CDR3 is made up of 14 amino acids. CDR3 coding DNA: TGCAGCGTAGCGACAGGGAGTGGCTACAATGAGCAGTTCTTC. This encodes CSVATGSGYNEQFF.

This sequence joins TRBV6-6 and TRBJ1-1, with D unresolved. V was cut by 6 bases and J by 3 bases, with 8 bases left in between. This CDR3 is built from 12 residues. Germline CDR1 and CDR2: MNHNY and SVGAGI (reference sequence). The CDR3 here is CASRSTDTEAFF. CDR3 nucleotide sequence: TGTGCCAGCAGAAGTACAGACACTGAAGCTTTCTTT.

CDR3 DNA: TGCAGTGCTAGTACCCGACAGGGGGCGTCGGGCTACACCTTC. Its translation: CSASTRQGASGYTF. The V gene is TRBV20-1, the J gene TRBJ1-2; 10 bases are a match to TRBD1. Losses at the gene ends were 3 bases for V and 8 bases for J; bases not matched to a gene: 9. The germline gives CDR1 DFQATT, CDR2 SNEGSKA (reference sequence). There are 14 residues in the CDR3.

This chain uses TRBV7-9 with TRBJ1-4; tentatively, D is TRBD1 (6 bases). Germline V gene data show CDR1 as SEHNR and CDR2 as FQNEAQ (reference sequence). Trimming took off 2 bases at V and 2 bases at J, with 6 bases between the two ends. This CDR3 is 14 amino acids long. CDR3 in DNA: TGTGCCAGCAGCTTACAGGGGACTAATGAAAAACTGTTTTTT. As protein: CASSLQGTNEKLFF.

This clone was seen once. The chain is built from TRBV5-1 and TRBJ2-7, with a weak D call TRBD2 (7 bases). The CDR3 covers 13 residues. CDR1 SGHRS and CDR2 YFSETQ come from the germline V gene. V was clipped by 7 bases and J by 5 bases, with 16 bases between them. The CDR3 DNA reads TGCGCCAGCGCCCCGGGGGGCCGGGACGAGCAGTACTTC. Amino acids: CASAPGGRDEQYF.

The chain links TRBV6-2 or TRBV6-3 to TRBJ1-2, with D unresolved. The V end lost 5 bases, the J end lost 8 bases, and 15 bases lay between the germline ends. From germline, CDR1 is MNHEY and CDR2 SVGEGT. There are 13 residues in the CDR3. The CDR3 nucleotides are TGTGCCAGCAGTACCGGGAACTGGCGAGGCTACACCTTC. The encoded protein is CASSTGNWRGYTF.

The CDR3 DNA sequence: TGTGCCAGCAGTCTGATGGGACTAGGGGGAGAGACCCAGTACTTC. This sequence encodes CASSLMGLGGETQYF. The chain has TRBV2 and TRBJ2-5, with 8 bases fitting TRBD2. Germline-derived CDR1 and CDR2 are SNHLY and FYNNEI. The CDR3 is 15 amino acids. Trimming at V came to 5 bases and at J to 4 bases, leaving 9 bases not matched to a gene.

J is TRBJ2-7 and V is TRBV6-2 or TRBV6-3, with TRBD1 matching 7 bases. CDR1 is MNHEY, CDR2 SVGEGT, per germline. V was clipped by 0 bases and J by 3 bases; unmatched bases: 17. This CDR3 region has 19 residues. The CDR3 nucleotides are TGTGCCAGCAGTTACTCGATAGCAGGGGGACGGTCGCCCTACTACGAGCAGTACTTC. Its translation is CASSYSIAGGRSPYYEQYF.

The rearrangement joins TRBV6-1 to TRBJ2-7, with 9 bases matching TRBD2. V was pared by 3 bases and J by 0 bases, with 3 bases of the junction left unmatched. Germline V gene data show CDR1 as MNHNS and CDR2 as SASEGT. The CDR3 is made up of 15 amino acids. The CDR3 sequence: CASSEGSGSSYEQYF. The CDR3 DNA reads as TGTGCCAGCAGTGAGGGTAGCGGGAGCTCCTACGAGCAGTACTTC.

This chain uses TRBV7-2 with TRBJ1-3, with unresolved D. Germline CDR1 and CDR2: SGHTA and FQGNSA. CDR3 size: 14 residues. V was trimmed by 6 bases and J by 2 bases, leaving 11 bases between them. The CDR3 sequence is CASSTTWAGNTIYF. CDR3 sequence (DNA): TGTGCCAGCAGTACCACCTGGGCTGGAAACACCATATATTTT.

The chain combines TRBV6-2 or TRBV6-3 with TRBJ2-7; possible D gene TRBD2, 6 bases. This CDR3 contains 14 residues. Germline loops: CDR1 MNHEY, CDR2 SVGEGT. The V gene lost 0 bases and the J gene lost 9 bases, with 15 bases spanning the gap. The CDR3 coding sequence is TGTGCCAGCAGTTACTCACCGGGAGCTCAGGGGCAGTACTTC. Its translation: CASSYSPGAQGQYF.

CDR3 in amino acids: CASSLPHPFFSHTVHHGYTF. As DNA, the CDR3 is TGTGCCAGCAGTTTACCCCACCCCTTTTTCTCCCACACAGTGCATCATGGCTACACCTTC. This chain links TRBV28 with TRBJ1-2; D ambiguous. Germline assignment: CDR1 MDHEN and CDR2 SYDVKM. The CDR3 length is 20 residues. The germline V and J ends were trimmed by 2 bases and 6 bases, with 31 bases remaining between them.